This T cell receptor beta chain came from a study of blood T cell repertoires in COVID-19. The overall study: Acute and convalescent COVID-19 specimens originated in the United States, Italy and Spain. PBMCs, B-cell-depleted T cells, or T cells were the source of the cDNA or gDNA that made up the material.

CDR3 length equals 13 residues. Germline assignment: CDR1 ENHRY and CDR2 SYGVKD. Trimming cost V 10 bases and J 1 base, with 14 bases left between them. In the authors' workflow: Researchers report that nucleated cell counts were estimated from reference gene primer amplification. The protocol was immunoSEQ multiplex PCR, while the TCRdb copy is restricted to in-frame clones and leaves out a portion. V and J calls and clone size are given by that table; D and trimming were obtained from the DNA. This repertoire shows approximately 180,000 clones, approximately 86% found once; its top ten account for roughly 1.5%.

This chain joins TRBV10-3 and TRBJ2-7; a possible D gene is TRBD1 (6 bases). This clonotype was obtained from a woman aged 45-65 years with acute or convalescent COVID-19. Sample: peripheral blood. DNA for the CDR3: TGTGCCACGCACAGGGAAGAATCCTACGAGCAGTACTTC. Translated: CATHREESYEQYF.